The 17 T cell receptor beta chains in this list originate from one sample, sequenced in a study of CD8 T cells in ankylosing spondylitis. Study results and caveats: Characteristic, it appeared, of ankylosing spondylitis blood was a TCR beta motif of roughly eight highly homologous variants.

These receptors are not linked to any known antigen. MiXCR, applied by TCRdb to the 5' RACE reads, yields one record per CDR3 protein. The table shows 330,000 or so distinct CDR3 sequences, with less than 10% occurring only once. The sample comprised blood, either unsorted or a sorted T cell fraction (not recorded which). The receptors were gathered from a male donor with ankylosing spondylitis.

This clonotype was detected only a few times. V and J are TRBV12-3 or TRBV12-4 and TRBJ2-1, with TRBD2 matching 8 bases. CDR3 length equals 14 residues. V shed 5 bases and J 9 bases; nucleotides not matched to a gene: 9. CDR3 loop: CASSPRSGGGEQFF. Here the CDR3 DNA reads TGTGCCAGCAGTCCCCGATCGGGGGGGGGTGAGCAGTTCTTC.

The table lists this clonotype with many counts. The rearrangement uses TRBV4-1 and TRBJ2-4; TRBD1 is a possible D gene (6 bases). The CDR3 sequence is 15 residues long. Trimming left V 4 bases short and J 0 bases short, with 10 bases between. Germline CDR1 and CDR2: MGHRA and YSYEKL. The CDR3 coding sequence is TGCGCCAGCAGCCGAGGGACACCAGCCAAAAACATTCAGTACTTC. Protein sequence: CASSRGTPAKNIQYF.

This chain links TRBV5-1 with TRBJ2-7; the D gene is possibly TRBD2 (6 bases). V lost 5 bases, J lost 5 bases, and 14 bases lay in between. The V gene's germline CDR1 is SGHRS and CDR2 YFSETQ. The CDR3 runs 13 residues. Here the CDR3 reads CASSTEGLNEQYF. The CDR3 nucleotides are TGCGCCAGCAGTACGGAGGGGTTAAACGAGCAGTACTTC.

The chain carries TRBV7-9 and TRBJ2-7; 9 bases map to TRBD1. V trimming: 5 bases; J trimming: 4 bases; junction bases outside the gene matches: 6. Germline V CDR1 and CDR2: SEHNR, FQNEAQ (reference sequence). The CDR3 runs to 14 residues. CDR3 coding DNA: TGTGCCAGCAGCGGCACGGGACAGGGATACGAGCAGTACTTC. This sequence encodes CASSGTGQGYEQYF.

This clonotype came up a few times. The gene calls are TRBV27 and TRBJ2-7, with D tentatively TRBD2 (5 bases). Per the germline V gene, CDR1 is MNHEY and CDR2 is SMNVEV (reference sequence). Deletions cut 5 bases from V and 5 bases from J, with 19 bases between. The CDR3 contains 15 residues. The CDR3 sequence is CASSRRRGEGDEQYF. The CDR3 coding sequence is TGTGCCAGCAGTCGCCGCCGCGGTGAGGGCGACGAGCAGTACTTC.

This clonotype was observed at least ten times. The V and J genes are TRBV6-1 and TRBJ2-2; D call uncertain. The V end was cut by 4 bases, the J end by 6 bases, with 9 bases between. Germline-derived CDR1 and CDR2 are MNHNS and SASEGT. The CDR3 totals 13 residues. The CDR3, as DNA: TGTGCCAGCAGTGTAATGTTATCCGGGGAGCTGTTTTTT. Amino acid sequence: CASSVMLSGELFF.

In this sample, this clonotype turned up a few times. V gene TRBV12-3 or TRBV12-4 combines with J gene TRBJ2-1; D not resolved. This CDR3 has 14 residues. Trimming shortened V by 0 bases and J by 8 bases, and 11 bases separated the two germline ends. The CDR3, as DNA: TGTGCCAGCAGTTTAGCCCCGCGTGAGTATGAGCAGTTCTTC. Encoded protein: CASSLAPREYEQFF.

The table lists this clonotype with many counts. This sequence joins TRBV20-1 and TRBJ2-7, with no clear D. The CDR3 loop spans 12 amino acids. Trimming stripped 3 bases from V and 6 bases from J, with 12 bases between. Germline CDR1 DFQATT, CDR2 SNEGSKA (reference sequence). In DNA form, the CDR3 reads TGCAGTGCTAGCCAGAGTAGAGGCGAGCAGTACTTC. It yields the protein CSASQSRGEQYF.

This clonotype was seen more than once but under ten times. The J gene is TRBJ2-3, the V gene TRBV6-9; 8 positions agree with TRBD1. J was trimmed by 0 bases and V by 0 bases; bases with no gene match: 8. The CDR3 is 18 residues long. CDR1 is MNHGY, CDR2 SVAAGI, per germline. In DNA form, the CDR3 reads TGTGCCAGCAGTTATTCGCCACTCGGACAGGGAAGCACAGATACGCAGTATTTT. It encodes CASSYSPLGQGSTDTQYF.

As to this clonotype: At one boundary the junction diverges from the germline segment, which might be a read error. This chain joins TRBV20-1 and TRBJ2-3; D is perhaps TRBD1 or TRBD2 (5 bases each). Germline CDR1 DFQATT, CDR2 SNEGSKA (reference sequence). The CDR3 totals 12 residues. CDR3 in DNA: TGCAGTGCCAGAGGGGTACCAGATACGCAGTATTTT. The encoded protein is CSARGVPDTQYF.

This clonotype has only a few counts. The rearrangement links TRBV20-1 to TRBJ2-7; 9 nucleotides line up with TRBD2. The CDR3 is 14 amino acids. Unmatched junction bases numbered 7, after V lost 5 bases and J lost 2 bases. Looked up from germline, CDR1 is DFQATT and CDR2 is SNEGSKA (reference sequence). The CDR3 spells CSAHSGSRTYEQYF. The CDR3 DNA follows: TGCAGTGCTCATAGCGGGAGTAGGACCTACGAGCAGTACTTC.

This clonotype was found a few times. J is TRBJ2-7 and V is TRBV12-3 or TRBV12-4; possibly TRBD1 for D (6 bases). V lost 3 bases and J lost 2, with 11 bases in between. The CDR3 totals 14 residues. The CDR3 loop reads CASSFYQGPYEQYF. DNA of the CDR3: TGTGCCAGCAGTTTTTATCAGGGGCCCTACGAGCAGTACTTC.

There are a few counts of this clonotype. The chain combines TRBV14 with TRBJ2-1, with D unclear. The CDR3 is 13 residues long. The germline V gene has CDR1 SGHDN and CDR2 FVKESK. The V end lost 1 base, the J end lost 8 bases, and 9 bases lay between the germline ends. The CDR3 protein is CASSQGASYEQFF. The CDR3 coding sequence is TGTGCCAGCAGCCAAGGGGCTTCCTATGAGCAGTTCTTC.

This clonotype was found a few times. The V and J genes are TRBV2 and TRBJ2-2; D gene ambiguous. This CDR3 spans 15 amino acids. The ends were cut back, 1 base at V and 8 bases at J, with 14 bases in the middle. From germline, CDR1 is SNHLY and CDR2 FYNNEI. The CDR3 DNA reads as TGTGCCAGCAGTGAAGGACTGGTCGCCACTGGGGAGCTGTTTTTT. This translates into CASSEGLVATGELFF.

The chain joins TRBV7-2 to TRBJ2-3; 7 bases line up with TRBD2. Germline V CDR1 and CDR2: SGHTA, FQGNSA. CDR3 size: 14 residues. Trimming took 8 bases from V and 0 from J; bases not matched to a gene: 5. The CDR3 protein is CASGEGDSTDTQYF. Written as DNA, the CDR3 is TGTGCCAGCGGGGAGGGAGATAGCACAGATACGCAGTATTTT. The full variable domain, its missing parts supplied by reference TRBV7-2 and TRBJ2-3, is GAGVSQSPSNKVTEKGKDVELRCDPISGHTALYWYRQSLGQGLEFLIYFQGNSAPDKSGLPSDRFSAERTGGSVSTLTIQRTQQEDSAVYLCASGEGDSTDTQYFGPGTRLTVL.

This rearrangement joins TRBV28 to TRBJ2-7; tentatively, D is TRBD1 or TRBD2 (6 bases each). CDR3 length equals 15 residues. CDR1 MDHEN and CDR2 SYDVKM come from the germline V gene. Between the trimmed V and J ends, which lost 6 bases and 4 bases, there was a span of 19 bases. CDR3 coding DNA: TGTGCCAGCAGGCCGGGACAAATAGGGGGGTACGAGCAGTACTTC. Its translation is CASRPGQIGGYEQYF.

The CDR3 is CAISENAGAGGGYTF. CDR3 in DNA: TGTGCCATCAGTGAGAACGCAGGGGCAGGGGGTGGCTACACCTTC. The gene calls are TRBV10-3 and TRBJ1-2; 7 bases match TRBD1. Germline V gene data show CDR1 as ENHRY and CDR2 as SYGVKD. V lost 2 bases to trimming and J lost 7 bases; unmatched junction nucleotides: 10. CDR3 length: 15 residues.